This entry lists 15 T cell receptor beta chains sequenced from one sample in a study of early T cells in non-severe SARS-CoV-2 infection. TCRdb redid the calling of the 5' RACE reads with MiXCR, one entry per CDR3 protein. The sample has more than 40,000 distinct CDR3 sequences; about 5.2% are singletons. The sequencing here drew on whole blood, taken at baseline. All receptors derive from an adult who was a healthcare worker with PCR-confirmed SARS-CoV-2 infection or an uninfected control (not recorded which).

This clonotype was seen only once. A much more abundant neighbour one base away suggests this may be a read error. J is TRBJ2-5 and V is TRBV15; no reliable D call. This CDR3 contains 14 residues. Germline V gene lookup returns CDR1 LNHNV and CDR2 YYDKDF (reference sequence). The CDR3 coding sequence is TGTGTCACCAGCAGAGACAAGTATCAAGAGACCCAGTACTTC. Translated: CVTSRDKYQETQYF.

This clonotype showed up just a few times. V and J are TRBV5-1 and TRBJ2-7; TRBD1 matches at 11 bases. The germline CDR1 and CDR2 sequences are SGHRS and YFSETQ. V lost 3 bases, J lost 4 bases, and 3 bases stayed unmatched. CDR3 size: 14 residues. This CDR3 is CASSSGQGAYEQYF. CDR3 bases: TGCGCCAGCAGCTCCGGACAGGGGGCATACGAGCAGTACTTC.

This clonotype was observed many times. The V call is TRBV5-1, the J call TRBJ2-5; tentative D call: TRBD2 (6 bases). This CDR3 is built from 15 residues. V was shortened by 4 bases and J by 4 bases, with 17 bases between the two germline ends. Germline CDR1 and CDR2: SGHRS and YFSETQ. This chain's CDR3 is CASSTSLDYLETQYF. In DNA form, the CDR3 reads TGCGCCAGCAGCACCTCGTTGGACTACTTAGAGACCCAGTACTTC.

In this sample, this clonotype turned up many times. The chain links TRBV28 to TRBJ2-5; the D is unclear. The CDR3 is made up of 13 amino acids. V was pared by 7 bases and J by 1 base, with 10 bases between. Germline loops: CDR1 MDHEN, CDR2 SYDVKM. Here the CDR3 reads CASTTAAQETQYF. The CDR3 region has the DNA TGTGCCAGCACGACGGCCGCCCAAGAGACCCAGTACTTC.

The table lists this clonotype with many counts. The chain links TRBV5-5 to TRBJ1-5; D unresolved. This CDR3 is built from 16 residues. The V end lost 0 bases, the J end lost 7 bases, and 17 bases lay between the germline ends. The germline V gene has CDR1 SGHKS and CDR2 YYEKEE (reference sequence). The CDR3 coding sequence is TGTGCCAGCAGCTTGGAGCCAGTATCGCTTAGACAGCCCCAGCATTTT. It is translated as CASSLEPVSLRQPQHF.

Ten or more counts support this clonotype. CDR3 sequence reads: CAIQELGLGQNHNEQFF. The CDR3 bases are TGTGCCATCCAAGAATTAGGGTTAGGACAGAATCACAATGAGCAGTTCTTC. The chain couples TRBV15 to TRBJ2-1, with D tentatively TRBD1 (6 bases). The CDR3 is 17 amino acids. Per germline, CDR1 LNHNV and CDR2 YYDKDF (reference sequence). Trimming removed 10 bases from V and 5 bases from J, with 27 bases in between. Complete variable domain (other parts from reference TRBV15 and TRBJ2-1): DAMVIQNPRYQVTQFGKPVTLSCSQTLNHNVMYWYQQKSSQAPKLLFHYYDKDFNNEADTPDNFQSRRPNTSFCFLDIRSPGLGDTAMYLCAIQELGLGQNHNEQFFGPGTRLTVL.

The table lists this clonotype with many counts. The rearrangement joins TRBV27 to TRBJ2-5; 12 positions agree with TRBD2. The V segment lost 5 bases and the J segment 4 bases; nucleotides outside the gene matches: 5. From germline, CDR1 is MNHEY and CDR2 SMNVEV (reference sequence). This CDR3 comprises 15 residues. DNA for the CDR3: TGTGCCAGCAGTCCACTAGCGGGAGGTCGAGAGACCCAGTACTTC. Protein sequence: CASSPLAGGRETQYF.

This clonotype occurred many times. CDR3 region: CASSLAQGGQPQHF. The CDR3 region has the DNA TGCGCCAGCAGCCTAGCTCAGGGGGGTCAGCCCCAGCATTTT. The chain is built from TRBV4-1 and TRBJ1-5; 7 bases are shared with TRBD1. The CDR3 runs to 14 residues. V shed 4 bases and J 6 bases; nucleotides not matched to a gene: 6. The germline gives CDR1 MGHRA, CDR2 YSYEKL.

The chain combines TRBV20-1 with TRBJ2-7; 7 nucleotides line up with TRBD2. V dropped 0 bases and J dropped 2; count of bases not matched to a gene: 13. The CDR3 spans 17 residues. CDR1 DFQATT and CDR2 SNEGSKA come from the germline V gene (reference sequence). The CDR3 DNA reads as TGCAGTGCTAGAGATAAGGCCCCGGGACTACTTCCCTACGAGCAGTACTTC. As protein: CSARDKAPGLLPYEQYF.

In this sample, this clonotype turned up many times. This chain joins TRBV10-3 and TRBJ2-5; D may match TRBD1 or TRBD2 (5 bases each). V was clipped by 8 bases and J by 3 bases, with 10 bases between them. This CDR3 has 12 amino acids. Germline CDR1 ENHRY, CDR2 SYGVKD. CDR3 DNA sequence: TGTGCCATCTCTGGGGGAGAAGAGACCCAGTACTTC. Translated, it gives CAISGGEETQYF.

In this sample, this clonotype turned up many times. The chain has TRBV6-6 and TRBJ2-1, with 12 bases identical to TRBD2. This CDR3 is 15 amino acids long. The V gene end was trimmed by 6 bases and the J gene end by 6 bases; junction bases not matched to a gene: 6. In germline, CDR1 is MNHNY, CDR2 SVGAGI (reference sequence). CDR3 loop: CASSRTSGRTNEQFF. Written as DNA, the CDR3 is TGTGCCAGCAGCCGTACTAGCGGGAGGACCAATGAGCAGTTCTTC.

This clonotype came up many times. The chain joins TRBV7-9 to TRBJ2-1; TRBD1 agrees at 7 bases. The CDR3 contains 13 residues. J was trimmed by 4 bases and V by 10 bases; bases with no gene match: 7. In germline, CDR1 is SEHNR, CDR2 FQNEAQ (reference sequence). CDR3 nucleotides: TGTGCCACCCGGGACAGCCCATACAATGAGCAGTTCTTC. Residues: CATRDSPYNEQFF.

This clonotype was seen many times. This chain links TRBV15 with TRBJ1-4; 9 bases line up with TRBD1. V shed 3 bases and J 7 bases; nucleotides not matched to a gene: 6. This CDR3 has 15 amino acids. CDR1 is LNHNV, CDR2 YYDKDF, per germline (reference sequence). CDR3 coding DNA: TGTGCCACCAGCAGCCTGGGACAGGGCGGTGAAAAACTGTTTTTT. This gives the protein CATSSLGQGGEKLFF.

Only a few counts were recorded for this clonotype. Here the CDR3 DNA reads TGTGCCAGCAGCTTGACTCCAAGCTCCTACAATGAGCAGTTCTTC. Encoded protein: CASSLTPSSYNEQFF. The chain uses TRBV7-2 and TRBJ2-1; D gene ambiguous. CDR1 is SGHTA and CDR2 is FQGNSA in the germline V gene. This CDR3 contains 15 residues. Deletions cut 3 bases from V and 0 bases from J, with 9 bases between. Supplemented by reference TRBV7-2 and TRBJ2-1, the full variable domain reads GAGVSQSPSNKVTEKGKDVELRCDPISGHTALYWYRQSLGQGLEFLIYFQGNSAPDKSGLPSDRFSAERTGGSVSTLTIQRTQQEDSAVYLCASSLTPSSYNEQFFGPGTRLTVL.

The genes are TRBV29-1 and TRBJ2-7; a possible D gene is TRBD2 (6 bases). CDR1 SQVTM and CDR2 ANQGSEA come from the germline V gene. This CDR3 spans 12 amino acids. The V and J ends lost 3 bases and 4 bases respectively, with 10 bases between them. CDR3 region: CSVEGLGYEQYF. As DNA, the CDR3 is TGCAGCGTTGAGGGACTTGGGTACGAGCAGTACTTC.